The 13 T cell receptor beta chains presented below share a single source sample, sequenced in a study of T cell responses to AZD1222 COVID-19 vaccine. Only in-frame clones appear in the TCRdb table, and some are missing; sequencing was by immunoSEQ multiplex PCR. The data contain approximately 150,000 clones, over 75% of them singletons. The starting material was peripheral blood, obtained on day 0 of AZD1222 vaccination. The receptors stem from an adult in good health.

The chain uses TRBV30 and TRBJ2-7, with a weak D call TRBD2 (6 bases). The ends were cut back, 3 bases at V and 3 bases at J, with 15 bases in the middle. The germline V gene encodes CDR1 GTSNPN and CDR2 SVGIG (reference sequence). The CDR3 loop spans 14 amino acids. CDR3 sequence: CAWSGGGHIYEQYF. The CDR3 DNA follows: TGTGCCTGGAGCGGGGGTGGACACATCTACGAGCAGTACTTC.

V gene TRBV7-9 combines with J gene TRBJ1-6; TRBD1 might be the D (6 bases). The CDR3 loop spans 14 amino acids. Per the germline V gene, CDR1 is SEHNR and CDR2 is FQNEAQ (reference sequence). The ends were cut back, 4 bases at V and 7 bases at J, with 11 bases in the middle. CDR3 bases: TGTGCCAGCAGCTCAGGACAGCCCAATTCACCCCTCCACTTT. Residues: CASSSGQPNSPLHF.

The chain employs TRBV11-2 and TRBJ1-1; D not certain. This CDR3 is built from 13 residues. V gave up 0 bases and J gave up 2 bases, with 4 bases separating them. Germline V gene data show CDR1 as SGHAT and CDR2 as FQNNGV. Here the CDR3 reads CASSLDANTEAFF. The CDR3 DNA follows: TGTGCCAGCAGCTTAGATGCAAACACTGAAGCTTTCTTT.

The chain uses TRBV5-6 and TRBJ2-1; TRBD2 matches 14 bases. The CDR3 has 15 residues. CDR1 and CDR2 (germline): SGHDT, YYEEEE. Trimming at V came to 2 bases and at J to 7 bases, leaving 2 bases not matched to a gene. CDR3 DNA sequence: TGTGCCAGCAGCTTTGGGACTAGCGGGAGTAATGAGCAGTTCTTC. It encodes CASSFGTSGSNEQFF.

This chain connects TRBV6-5 to TRBJ2-2; 7 bases are a match to TRBD1. Germline lookup yields CDR1 MNHEY and CDR2 SVGAGI. Trimming at V came to 6 bases and at J to 3 bases, leaving 1 base not matched to a gene. CDR3 size: 13 residues. The CDR3 bases are TGTGCCAGCAGCGGACAGGACACCGGGGAGCTGTTTTTT. The encoded protein is CASSGQDTGELFF.

The gene calls are TRBV29-1 and TRBJ1-4; D perhaps matches TRBD1 (6 bases). V was pared by 7 bases and J by 4 bases, with 19 bases between. This CDR3 contains 15 residues. CDR1 is SQVTM and CDR2 is ANQGSEA in the germline V gene. The CDR3 nucleotides read TGCAGCGCCAGACGCGGGGGGCAGGGTAATGAAAAACTGTTTTTT. It encodes CSARRGGQGNEKLFF.

V usage is TRBV7-8 and J usage is TRBJ1-5; no firm D call. Germline-derived CDR1 and CDR2 are SGHVS and FQNEAQ. The ends were cut back, 0 bases at V and 2 bases at J, with 8 bases in the middle. The CDR3 extends over 15 amino acids. CDR3 loop: CASSLAWQGNQPQHF. CDR3 DNA: TGTGCCAGCAGCTTAGCATGGCAGGGCAATCAGCCCCAGCATTTT.

J is TRBJ2-7 and V is TRBV6-5, with 8 bases fitting TRBD2. CDR1 is MNHEY and CDR2 is SVGAGI in the germline V gene. Unmatched junction bases numbered 5, after V lost 0 bases and J lost 1 base. CDR3 size: 16 residues. The CDR3, as DNA: TGTGCCAGCAGTTACTCAGGGACTAGATCTTCCTACGAGCAGTACTTC. Translated, it gives CASSYSGTRSSYEQYF.

The chain carries TRBV5-6 and TRBJ1-2; D is unresolved. Germline values: CDR1 SGHDT, CDR2 YYEEEE. The CDR3 sequence is 15 residues long. Trimming removed 0 bases at V and 6 bases at J, with 15 bases between. CDR3 coding DNA: TGTGCCAGCAGCTTGGTGGCGGGTCTTGGGGATGGCTACACCTTC. Translation: CASSLVAGLGDGYTF.

The genes are TRBV11-2 and TRBJ1-4; the match to TRBD1 covers 7 bases. This CDR3 is built from 14 residues. V shed 4 bases and J 7 bases; nucleotides not matched to a gene: 6. Germline V gene lookup returns CDR1 SGHAT and CDR2 FQNNGV. This CDR3 reads CASSSNPGGEKLFF. The DNA for the CDR3 is TGTGCCAGCAGCTCCAACCCAGGGGGTGAAAAACTGTTTTTT.

The rearrangement joins TRBV4-1 to TRBJ1-6; no definite D call. The length of the CDR3 is 15 residues. Germline values: CDR1 MGHRA, CDR2 YSYEKL. Deletions cut 1 base from V and 13 bases from J, with 17 bases between. The CDR3 DNA reads TGCGCCAGCAGCCAAGGACCGGGAGTAAACCAGCCCCTCCACTTT. This sequence encodes CASSQGPGVNQPLHF.

The chain has TRBV11-2 and TRBJ1-5; the match to TRBD1 covers 8 bases. This CDR3 is 17 amino acids long. Germline V gene data show CDR1 as SGHAT and CDR2 as FQNNGV. The trim removed 1 base at V and 4 bases at J, leaving 9 bases unmatched. DNA for the CDR3: TGTGCCAGCAGCTTAGGGTTAGGGCAGGGGGCAAATCAGCCCCAGCATTTT. Protein sequence: CASSLGLGQGANQPQHF.

CDR3 protein: CASSVDGRRSTGELFF. CDR3 nucleotide sequence: TGTGCCAGCAGCGTAGACGGCAGGAGAAGCACCGGGGAGCTGTTTTTT. The V gene is TRBV9, the J gene TRBJ2-2; D remains ambiguous. From germline, CDR1 is SGDLS and CDR2 YYNGEE. The length of the CDR3 is 16 residues. The V end was cut by 0 bases, the J end by 4 bases, with 13 bases between.